The 11 T cell receptor beta chains in this list originate from one sample, sequenced in a study of blood T cell repertoires in COVID-19. Repertoires were generated with immunoSEQ multiplex PCR, while TCRdb's copy carries only in-frame clones and drops some. The table has about 400,000 clones, around 92% seen once. The specimen was PBMCs or T cells enriched from blood (not recorded which). The receptors were sampled from a woman aged 25 to 39 who had recovered from COVID-19.

The rearrangement joins TRBV9 to TRBJ2-7, with D tentatively TRBD2 (5 bases). Per the germline V gene, CDR1 is SGDLS and CDR2 is YYNGEE. Trimming pared 3 bases from V and 1 base from J, leaving 11 bases between. This CDR3 is 14 amino acids long. This CDR3 reads CASSADDYSYEQYF. DNA of the CDR3: TGTGCCAGCAGCGCAGACGACTATTCCTACGAGCAGTACTTC. The entire variable domain, with the rest obtained from reference TRBV9 and TRBJ2-7, is as follows: DSGVTQTPKHLITATGQRVTLRCSPRSGDLSVYWYQQSLDQGLQFLIQYYNGEERAKGNILERFSAQQFPDLHSELNLSSLELGDSALYFCASSADDYSYEQYFGPGTRLTVT.

The V and J genes are TRBV4-1 and TRBJ1-5; D is perhaps TRBD1 (6 bases). V was clipped by 0 bases and J by 0 bases, with 18 bases between them. The CDR3 runs 19 residues. Germline V lookup: CDR1 MGHRA, CDR2 YSYEKL. CDR3 protein: CASSQDLSGAQYSNQPQHF. CDR3 nucleotides: TGCGCCAGCAGCCAAGATCTTTCAGGGGCGCAATATAGCAATCAGCCCCAGCATTTT.

The chain uses TRBV6-2 or TRBV6-3 and TRBJ1-6; 7 bases are a match to TRBD1. Germline V CDR1 and CDR2: MNHEY, SVGEGT. CDR3 length: 13 residues. J lost 10 bases, V lost 6 bases, and 6 bases had no gene match. The chain's CDR3 is CASSRDRDSPLHF. The CDR3 coding sequence is TGTGCCAGCAGCCGAGACAGGGACTCACCCCTCCACTTT.

The rearrangement uses TRBV7-2 and TRBJ1-2; D not resolved. Germline CDR1 and CDR2: SGHTA and FQGNSA. V lost 0 bases and J lost 4, with 12 bases in between. CDR3 size: 15 residues. This CDR3 reads CASSLANWWAYGYTF. Written as DNA, the CDR3 is TGTGCCAGCAGCTTAGCTAACTGGTGGGCCTATGGCTACACCTTC.

This rearrangement joins TRBV12-3 or TRBV12-4 to TRBJ2-1; D not resolved. The CDR3 runs to 12 residues. V was trimmed by 4 bases and J by 7 bases, leaving 8 bases between them. Written as DNA, the CDR3 is TGTGCCAGCAGTTCTCCCGAGAATGAGCAGTTCTTC. This codes for CASSSPENEQFF.

The rearrangement links TRBV6-5 to TRBJ1-5, with a weak D call TRBD1 (6 bases). Germline values: CDR1 MNHEY, CDR2 SVGAGI. The CDR3 runs to 13 residues. The ends were cut back, 6 bases at V and 3 bases at J, with 9 bases in the middle. This CDR3 reads CASRRTDNQPQHF. The DNA of the CDR3 is TGTGCCAGCAGAAGGACAGACAATCAGCCCCAGCATTTT.

This chain connects TRBV5-1 to TRBJ1-1, with unresolved D. Germline-derived CDR1 and CDR2 are SGHRS and YFSETQ. Trimming took off 4 bases at V and 7 bases at J, with 14 bases between the two ends. This CDR3 has 13 residues. CDR3 DNA: TGCGCCAGCAGCCCTCATTTAACCGGTGAAGCTTTCTTT. It encodes CASSPHLTGEAFF.

The chain recombines TRBV21-1 with TRBJ1-1. TRBV21-1 represents a pseudogene. The CDR3 contains 16 residues. As DNA, the CDR3 is TGTGCCAGCAGCAAAGAATATAGGAACGCGGGCACTGAAGCTTTCTTT. This gives the protein CASSKEYRNAGTEAFF.

The chain links TRBV25-1 to TRBJ1-4; maybe TRBD1 (6 bases). V was clipped by 5 bases and J by 7 bases, with 14 bases between them. This CDR3 is built from 14 residues. Germline V gives CDR1 MGHDK, CDR2 SYGVNS. The CDR3 loop is CASSRGGGGEKLFF. The CDR3 DNA follows: TGTGCCAGCAGTAGGGGGGGAGGGGGTGAAAAACTGTTTTTT.

The chain's CDR3 is CASSELYAGGPNTGELFF. As DNA, the CDR3 is TGTGCCAGCAGTGAACTGTATGCGGGGGGCCCAAACACCGGGGAGCTGTTTTTT. This chain links TRBV25-1 with TRBJ2-2, with 8 bases aligning to TRBD2. Trimming cost V 2 bases and J 2 bases; bases outside gene matches: 10. Germline V gene data show CDR1 as MGHDK and CDR2 as SYGVNS. The length of the CDR3 is 18 residues.

This clone was detected only a few times. The same CDR3 can be traced to other DNA sequences in this sample. The chain couples TRBV4-1 to TRBJ1-1; maybe TRBD1 (6 bases). Germline CDR1 and CDR2: MGHRA and YSYEKL. Trimming took off 3 bases at V and 6 bases at J, with 14 bases between the two ends. CDR3 length equals 14 residues. This CDR3 is CASSHSQGLAEAFF. Here the CDR3 DNA reads TGCGCCAGCAGCCACTCACAGGGTTTGGCTGAAGCTTTCTTT.